This T cell receptor (beta chain) comes out of a study of cytomegalovirus exposure and HLA in healthy donors. Points from the study as a whole: 150 or so TCR beta chains were listed as cytomegalovirus-associated. The finding came from a later analysis; first-cohort TCR clusters tended to co-occur in the approximately 120 validation repertoires.

About this clone: Antigen specificity is unknown.

The data were produced by immunoSEQ multiplex PCR, yet TCRdb's version contains in-frame clones alone and is incomplete. The top ten clones hold 3% to 4% of a sample with 110,000 or so clones, about 85% of them seen once. V trimming: 6 bases; J trimming: 3 bases; junction bases outside the gene matches: 5. This CDR3 is 13 amino acids long. Germline V gene lookup returns CDR1 SNHLY and CDR2 FYNNEI. Material for sequencing was PBMCs. The receptor was derived from a young woman in good health and CMV-seropositive. The chain recombines TRBV2 with TRBJ2-7; 7 nucleotides align to TRBD2. The CDR3 DNA sequence: TGTGCCAGCAGGCCATCGGGGGGCTACGAGCAGTACTTC. Protein: CASRPSGGYEQYF.